This T cell receptor (beta chain) was documented in a study of T-cell reconstitution after alpha-beta-depleted transplantation in children. Library preparation (for TCRbeta) was performed with unique molecular identifiers. TCRdb recomputed calls from the PCR reads with MiXCR, one row per CDR3 protein. The data show hundreds of thousands of distinct CDR3 sequences, roughly 15% seen once. Only a few counts were recorded for this clonotype. After removal of 2 bases from V and 6 bases from J, the junction contained 11 bases not matched to a gene. The CDR3 loop spans 16 amino acids. Germline loops: CDR1 KGHSH, CDR2 LQKENI.

The chain is built from TRBV18 and TRBJ2-7; 9 bases align to TRBD1. The TCR comes from a human donor who donated a stem cell graft to a child with acute myeloid leukemia. Sample: PBMCs from the stem cell graft donor, taken from the stem cell graft. Written as DNA, the CDR3 is TGTGCCAGCTCACCAACGGGGGGACAGGGCTCTGTCGAGCAGTACTTC. Amino acids: CASSPTGGQGSVEQYF.